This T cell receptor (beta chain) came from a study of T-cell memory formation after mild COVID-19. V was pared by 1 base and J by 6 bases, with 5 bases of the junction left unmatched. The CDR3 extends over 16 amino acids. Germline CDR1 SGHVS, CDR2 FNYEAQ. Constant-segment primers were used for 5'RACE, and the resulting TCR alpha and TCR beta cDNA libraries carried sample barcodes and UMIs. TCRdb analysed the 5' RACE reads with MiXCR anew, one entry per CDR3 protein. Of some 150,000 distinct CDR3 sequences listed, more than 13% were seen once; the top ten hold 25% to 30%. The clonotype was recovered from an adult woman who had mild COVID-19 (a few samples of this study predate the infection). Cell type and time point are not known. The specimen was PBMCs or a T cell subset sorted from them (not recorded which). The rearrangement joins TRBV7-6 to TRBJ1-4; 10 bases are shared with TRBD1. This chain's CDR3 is CASSLVWGQGYEKLFF. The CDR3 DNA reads TGTGCCAGCAGCTTAGTTTGGGGACAGGGGTATGAAAAACTGTTTTTT.